Shown below are 26 T cell receptor beta chains from a single sample sequenced in a study of regulatory T cells in long-lasting Graves disease. Time point meaning: persistent/refractory GD, antithyroid drugs over 5 years with positive TRAb. With RNA extracted from PBMCs as input, the TCR library was made. According to the study, TCR beta libraries were built with iRepertoire HTBI primers and CDR3-region Arm-PCR. TCRdb itself ran the multiplex PCR reads through MiXCR, one entry per CDR3 protein. The sample holds roughly 400,000 distinct CDR3 sequences, around 20% seen once. Material: peripheral blood mononuclear cells (PBMCs), obtained when the disease was refractory, from a patient treated with antithyroid drugs. These receptors all stem from a female donor with Graves disease.

This clonotype has at least ten counts. The V call is TRBV28, the J call TRBJ1-5; unclear D gene. The germline gives CDR1 MDHEN, CDR2 SYDVKM. The V end was cut by 3 bases, the J end by 5 bases, with 5 bases between. The CDR3 consists of 12 residues. Written as DNA, the CDR3 is TGTGCCAGCAGTTTCCTCCATCAGCCCCAGCATTTT. It is translated as CASSFLHQPQHF.

The chain recombines TRBV20-1 with TRBJ2-1; tentative D call: TRBD2 (5 bases). Trimming took off 3 bases at V and 6 bases at J, with 9 bases between the two ends. In germline, CDR1 is DFQATT, CDR2 SNEGSKA (reference sequence). The CDR3 runs to 12 residues. As DNA, the CDR3 is TGCAGTGCTAGCGGAGGCACCAATGAGCAGTTCTTC. Translating gives CSASGGTNEQFF.

This clonotype occurred many times. V and J are TRBV6-2 or TRBV6-3 and TRBJ1-5, with unresolved D. The V and J ends lost 8 bases and 2 bases respectively, with 13 bases between them. The germline V gene has CDR1 MNHEY and CDR2 SVGEGT. The CDR3 is made up of 14 amino acids. The CDR3 sequence: CASRITGGNQPQHF. CDR3 nucleotide sequence: TGTGCCAGCCGGATTACTGGGGGCAATCAGCCCCAGCATTTT.

This clonotype was observed a handful of times. The junction does not match germline at one end; this may be a read error. The gene calls are TRBV20-1 and TRBJ2-5; TRBD1 is a possible D gene (6 bases). CDR1 and CDR2 (germline): DFQATT, SNEGSKA (reference sequence). CDR3 size: 13 residues. In DNA form, the CDR3 reads TGTGGGGGCTGGTCCGGGCTCCAAGAGACCCAGTACTTC. Its translation: CGGWSGLQETQYF.

The table lists this clonotype with a few counts. The chain recombines TRBV3-1 with TRBJ2-2; D unclear. Germline assignment: CDR1 LGHDT and CDR2 YNNKEL (reference sequence). The germline V and J ends were trimmed by 0 bases and 6 bases, with 5 bases remaining between them. There are 13 residues in the CDR3. DNA for the CDR3: TGTGCCAGCAGCCAAGATTGGTCCGGGGAGCTGTTTTTT. It encodes CASSQDWSGELFF.

The V gene is TRBV7-9, the J gene TRBJ2-7, with D unresolved. Trimming stripped 3 bases from V and 0 bases from J, with 9 bases between. Per germline, CDR1 SEHNR and CDR2 FQNEAQ (reference sequence). The CDR3 length is 14 residues. The CDR3 region is CASSFGVGSYEQYF. The CDR3 bases are TGTGCCAGCAGCTTTGGGGTAGGCTCCTACGAGCAGTACTTC. Full variable domain (missing parts from reference TRBV7-9 and TRBJ2-7): DTGVSQNPRHKITKRGQNVTFRCDPISEHNRLYWYRQTLGQGPEFLTYFQNEAQLEKSRLLSDRFSAERPKGSFSTLEIQRTEQGDSAMYLCASSFGVGSYEQYFGPGTRLTVT.

The chain has TRBV5-1 and TRBJ2-5; 8 bases map to TRBD2. The end of the DNA aligns better with TRBJ2-7, so the J call may be wrong. Germline values: CDR1 SGHRS, CDR2 YFSETQ. The CDR3 is 15 residues long. The CDR3 is CASSLVTGGFLEQYF. CDR3 nucleotide sequence: TGCGCCAGCAGCTTGGTGACGGGAGGGTTCCTCGAGCAGTACTTC.

The V call is TRBV4-1, the J call TRBJ2-7, with TRBD2 identical over 12 bases. Germline values: CDR1 MGHRA, CDR2 YSYEKL. With V trimmed by 4 bases and J by 3 bases, 4 bases remained unmatched. CDR3 length equals 15 residues. CDR3 bases: TGCGCCAGCAGCCCTGGACTAGCGGGACTCTACGAGCAGTACTTC. It is translated as CASSPGLAGLYEQYF.

This clonotype has a handful of counts. The chain recombines TRBV5-1 with TRBJ2-2; D is ambiguous. Trimming removed 2 bases from V and 6 bases from J, with 8 bases in between. The CDR3 extends over 13 amino acids. Germline V gives CDR1 SGHRS, CDR2 YFSETQ. The CDR3 nucleotides are TGCGCCAGCAGCTTACAGACCCCCGGGGAGCTGTTTTTT. It is translated as CASSLQTPGELFF.

This clonotype was seen many times. The chain combines TRBV2 with TRBJ1-1; no definite D call. CDR3 length equals 14 residues. Trimming removed 6 bases at V and 4 bases at J, with 15 bases between. Per the germline V gene, CDR1 is SNHLY and CDR2 is FYNNEI. The chain's CDR3 is CASSSGRRVTEAFF. The CDR3, as DNA: TGTGCCAGCAGCTCCGGACGGCGGGTCACTGAAGCTTTCTTT.

This chain links TRBV7-2 with TRBJ1-2, with D perhaps TRBD1 (5 bases). V lost 3 bases, J lost 0 bases, and 14 bases lay in between. Germline V lookup: CDR1 SGHTA, CDR2 FQGNSA. The CDR3 spans 16 residues. CDR3 sequence reads: CASSFELWDSNYGYTF. As DNA, the CDR3 is TGTGCCAGCAGCTTTGAGTTGTGGGACTCTAACTATGGCTACACCTTC.

In this sample, this clonotype turned up a few times. The chain carries TRBV3-1 and TRBJ2-7, with TRBD1 matching 9 bases. Germline V CDR1 and CDR2: LGHDT, YNNKEL (reference sequence). J gave up 1 base and V 3 bases, and 10 bases lay outside the gene matches. This CDR3 has 17 amino acids. Here the CDR3 reads CASSHNPAGTGSYEQYF. DNA for the CDR3: TGTGCCAGCAGCCATAACCCCGCCGGGACAGGGTCCTACGAGCAGTACTTC.

This clonotype has a handful of counts. The rearrangement links TRBV19 to TRBJ1-1; D remains ambiguous. The germline CDR1 and CDR2 sequences are LNHDA and SQIVND (reference sequence). The V end was cut by 1 base, the J end by 4 bases, with 7 bases between. CDR3 length equals 13 residues. The CDR3 nucleotides are TGTGCCAGTAGTATAGGATGGGGCACTGAAGCTTTCTTT. It encodes CASSIGWGTEAFF.

This clonotype appeared a few times. The chain uses TRBV27 and TRBJ1-5, with D uncertain. CDR1 is MNHEY and CDR2 is SMNVEV in the germline V gene (reference sequence). With 5 bases removed from V and 2 bases from J, the gap between germline ends came to 10 bases. The CDR3 covers 14 residues. Written as DNA, the CDR3 is TGTGCCAGCAGTCCCTCGAGGGGCAATCAGCCCCAGCATTTT. Translation: CASSPSRGNQPQHF.

This clonotype was counted only a few times. The chain links TRBV20-1 to TRBJ2-5; no clear D. This CDR3 contains 13 residues. From germline, CDR1 is DFQATT and CDR2 SNEGSKA (reference sequence). Trimming stripped 3 bases from V and 2 bases from J, with 10 bases between. DNA for the CDR3: TGCAGTGCTAGGCAACACCTTCAAGAGACCCAGTACTTC. It encodes CSARQHLQETQYF.

This clonotype was seen a few times. V is TRBV28 and J is TRBJ2-7; TRBD1 might be the D (6 bases). V shed 3 bases and J shed 3 bases, with 12 bases lying between them. The CDR3 is made up of 14 amino acids. Looked up from germline, CDR1 is MDHEN and CDR2 is SYDVKM. The CDR3 reads CASSFSRGNYEQYF. DNA of the CDR3: TGTGCCAGCAGTTTTTCCAGGGGAAACTACGAGCAGTACTTC.

The table lists this clonotype with many counts. The gene calls are TRBV3-1 and TRBJ1-1; D gene unclear. This CDR3 comprises 14 residues. Germline assignment: CDR1 LGHDT and CDR2 YNNKEL (reference sequence). The V end lost 2 bases, the J end lost 0 bases, and 7 bases lay between the germline ends. CDR3 nucleotide sequence: TGTGCCAGCAGCCAAAGGCAGGTGAACACTGAAGCTTTCTTT. It encodes CASSQRQVNTEAFF.

This clonotype was seen more than once but under ten times. The genes are TRBV19 and TRBJ1-6; D perhaps matches TRBD1 (6 bases). Looked up from germline, CDR1 is LNHDA and CDR2 is SQIVND (reference sequence). Deletions cut 7 bases from V and 8 bases from J, with 12 bases between. CDR3 size: 13 residues. CDR3 in amino acids: CASTSHRDSPLHF. The CDR3 DNA reads as TGTGCCAGTACCTCACACAGGGATTCACCCCTCCACTTT.

This clonotype was observed many times. The chain joins TRBV15 to TRBJ2-5; no reliable D call. The CDR3 covers 14 residues. Trimming removed 3 bases at V and 4 bases at J, with 12 bases between. Germline V CDR1 and CDR2: LNHNV, YYDKDF (reference sequence). CDR3 bases: TGTGCCACCAGCAGTACCAGACCCGGAGAGACCCAGTACTTC. As protein: CATSSTRPGETQYF.

As concerns this clonotype: Just one base apart from a much larger clone, this may be a read error. The V gene is TRBV6-1, the J gene TRBJ2-7; 11 nucleotides line up with TRBD2. The CDR3 consists of 16 residues. Germline CDR1 and CDR2: MNHNS and SASEGT. V lost 7 bases, J lost 2 bases, and 10 bases stayed unmatched. The CDR3 loop is CASNQRLAGLTYEQYF. The CDR3 DNA reads as TGTGCCAGCAATCAACGACTAGCGGGGCTTACCTACGAGCAGTACTTC.

This chain joins TRBV7-9 and TRBJ1-6; weak D call: TRBD1 (5 bases). Germline CDR1 reads SEHNR; CDR2 reads FQNEAQ (reference sequence). CDR3 length: 15 residues. The V end was cut by 4 bases, the J end by 5 bases, with 12 bases between. CDR3 region: CASSYPGPDNSPLHF. CDR3 coding DNA: TGTGCCAGCAGCTACCCGGGACCGGATAATTCACCCCTCCACTTT.

This chain connects TRBV7-3 to TRBJ2-1, with D perhaps TRBD2 (6 bases). V gave up 3 bases and J gave up 8 bases, with 11 bases separating them. CDR3 length: 13 residues. CDR1 is SGHTA, CDR2 FQGTGA, per germline. The CDR3 loop reads CASSLTSSDEQFF. CDR3 DNA sequence: TGTGCCAGCAGCTTGACTAGTTCCGATGAGCAGTTCTTC.

This clonotype has a handful of counts. The chain combines TRBV2 with TRBJ2-3; maybe TRBD1 (6 bases). Trimming removed 5 bases from V and 0 bases from J, with 12 bases in between. CDR3 length equals 15 residues. In germline, CDR1 is SNHLY, CDR2 FYNNEI. Here the CDR3 reads CASSSGQPSTDTQYF. In nucleotides, the CDR3 is TGTGCCAGCAGTTCGGGACAACCCAGCACAGATACGCAGTATTTT. Full variable domain (outside the CDR3, taken from reference TRBV2 and TRBJ2-3): EPEVTQTPSHQVTQMGQEVILRCVPISNHLYFYWYRQILGQKVEFLVSFYNNEISEKSEIFDDQFSVERPDGSNFTLKIRSTKLEDSAMYFCASSSGQPSTDTQYFGPGTRLTVL.

In regard to this clonotype: This may come from a read error, since a much larger clone is one base off. Without the conserved terminal phenylalanine or tryptophan, this CDR3 likely stems from a read error. The V and J genes are TRBV24-1 and TRBJ2-5, with D possibly TRBD1 on 5 matching bases. V lost 6 bases and J lost 4, with 8 bases in between. Germline V gene sequence: CDR1 KGHDR, CDR2 SFDVKD. The CDR3 sequence is 12 residues long. The CDR3 region has the DNA TGTGCCACCAGTCAAAGGGGAGAGACCCAGTACCTC. Its protein product is CATSQRGETQYL.

To note about this clonotype: Being one base from a much bigger clone, this may be a read error. The rearrangement joins TRBV10-3 to TRBJ2-5; 9 bases match TRBD2. With V trimmed by 1 base and J by 4 bases, 1 base remained unmatched. CDR1 is ENHRY and CDR2 is SYGVKD in the germline V gene. This CDR3 contains 14 residues. The CDR3 coding sequence is TGTGCCATCAGTGAGTTGACTAGCGGAGAGACCCAGTACTTC. Residues: CAISELTSGETQYF.

This clonotype has only one observation. The CDR3 reads CASSKTNNNEQFF. The CDR3 nucleotides are TGTGCCAGCAGCAAGACTAACAACAATGAGCAGTTCTTC. This rearrangement joins TRBV2 to TRBJ2-1; perhaps TRBD2 as D (5 bases). V dropped 6 bases and J dropped 5 bases, with 11 bases sitting between them. The CDR3 totals 13 residues. Germline CDR1 SNHLY, CDR2 FYNNEI. Complete variable domain (other parts from reference TRBV2 and TRBJ2-1): EPEVTQTPSHQVTQMGQEVILRCVPISNHLYFYWYRQILGQKVEFLVSFYNNEISEKSEIFDDQFSVERPDGSNFTLKIRSTKLEDSAMYFCASSKTNNNEQFFGPGTRLTVL.